This T cell receptor (beta chain) is drawn from a study of blood T cells in healthy people across ages. Study-level background: Researchers report that template switching captured about one barcoded beta molecule per two T cells.

The use of a sample-barcoded 5' primer and a J-beta primer mix characterized a second PCR of about 7 to 12 cycles. Via MiXCR, TCRdb re-called the 5' RACE reads, giving one row per CDR3 protein. Of approximately 780,000 distinct CDR3 sequences in the sample, roughly 24% were seen once. Study observations and caveats: TCR beta diversity, measured per million T cells, fell in a roughly linear way with age.

With regard to this clonotype: Its antigen remains unknown.

The sample, approximately 10 milliliters of peripheral blood, was drawn from each donor. The V and J ends lost 4 bases and 5 bases respectively, with 20 bases between them. CDR1 is SGHAT, CDR2 FQNNGV, per germline. The CDR3 is 16 amino acids. This sample also belongs to another study, concerning T cells of mothers and their children. That publication notes: Microchimeric T cell clones that persisted were not detected.

This sequence was found in a boy aged 5-17 years in good health. Specimen: blood. The chain combines TRBV11-2 with TRBJ2-5; D possibly corresponds to TRBD2 (5 bases). Written as DNA, the CDR3 is TGTGCCAGCAGCTCGACTATAACATGGATCTCGGAGACCCAGTACTTC. Protein sequence: CASSSTITWISETQYF.